This T cell receptor (beta chain) was identified during a study of identical twins. Study observations and caveats: In beta out-of-frame sequences, the excess sharing between twins was weaker. These conclusions were based on statistical analysis (cross-sectional, not following the same donors). Monozygotic twin pairs showed more out-of-frame TCR alpha sharing than models estimated.

TCRdb redid the calling of the 5' RACE reads with MiXCR, one entry per CDR3 protein. The repertoire has a few hundred thousand distinct CDR3 sequences, more than 9% of them found once; the top ten carry roughly 3%. With regard to this clonotype: The antigen is undetermined.

The same data also contributed to another study, on yellow fever vaccine responses in identical twins. That paper adds: Among the twins, the vaccine T cell response reportedly seemed partly convergent and partly personalized.

This clonotype was sampled from a young woman in good health. Sequenced: PBMCs.

The CDR3: CAISELTGQGGGTEAFF. The CDR3 region has the DNA TGTGCCATCAGTGAGTTGACTGGACAGGGTGGGGGCACTGAAGCTTTCTTT. The chain carries TRBV10-3 and TRBJ1-1, with 8 bases matching TRBD1. With 1 base clipped from V and 4 bases from J, the junction kept 11 bases outside the gene matches. CDR1 and CDR2 (germline): ENHRY, SYGVKD. This CDR3 is 17 amino acids long.